Following are 27 T cell receptor beta chains from one sample sequenced in a study of monozygotic twins with inflammatory bowel disease (dated by TCRdb to 2018 to 2020). Receptor amplification or capture employed 5' RACE. Sequenced using an Illumina HiSeq 2500. Reprocessed by TCRdb, the reads give a single entry per CDR3 protein sequence, without DNA. The table for this sample shows about 160,000 distinct CDR3 sequences. The ten largest clones add up to 7.4% of the sample. Sequences were obtained from blood. The source is a human donor with ulcerative colitis or Crohn's disease, or a healthy co-twin of an affected twin (not recorded which).

This rearrangement joins TRBV7-6 to TRBJ2-1; TCRdb lists TRBD2, though no DNA is available to test this call. CDR3 size: 16 residues. Germline loops: CDR1 SGHVS, CDR2 FNYEAQ. The CDR3 is CASSIGGTRIFNEQFF. The full variable domain, in which reference TRBV7-6 and TRBJ2-1 provide the parts outside the CDR3, is GAGVSQSPRYKVTKRGQDVALRCDPISGHVSLYWYRQALGQGPEFLTYFNYEAQQDKSGLPNDRFSAERPEGSISTLTIQRTEQRDSAMYRCASSIGGTRIFNEQFFGPGTRLTVL.

The chain uses TRBV28 and TRBJ2-3; checking the TCRdb D call of TRBD2 is not possible without DNA. CDR3 length: 14 amino acids. Germline V gene data show CDR1 as MDHEN and CDR2 as SYDVKM. CDR3 amino acids: CAGGKAGGADTQYF.

The genes are TRBV11-2 and TRBJ2-5; TCRdb designates TRBD2, a call that cannot be tested without DNA. Germline values: CDR1 SGHAT, CDR2 FQNNGV. The CDR3 is 15 residues long. Here the CDR3 reads CASSFGTSGQETQYF.

J is TRBJ1-2 and V is TRBV19; the D call of TRBD1 rests on TCRdb alone, since no DNA is present to check it. The CDR3 is made up of 17 amino acids. Germline V CDR1 and CDR2: LNHDA, SQIVND (reference sequence). The CDR3 reads CASRQRTGTFNDYGYTF.

CDR3 in amino acids: CASSFGSGVAYEQYF. The rearrangement uses TRBV5-1 and TRBJ2-7. CDR1 is SGHRS, CDR2 YFSETQ, per germline. The CDR3 runs 15 residues.

The chain is built from TRBV4-1 and TRBJ2-1; TCRdb picks TRBD1, but there is no DNA to check that call. This CDR3 region has 15 residues. Germline lookup yields CDR1 MGHRA and CDR2 YSYEKL. CDR3 loop: CASSSRQDSYNEQFF.

The chain combines TRBV7-2 with TRBJ2-7; no DNA is available, so the TRBD2 call from TCRdb remains unchecked. CDR1 and CDR2 (germline): SGHTA, FQGNSA. The CDR3 contains 13 residues. CDR3 protein: CASSFGPEYEQYF.

This rearrangement joins TRBV5-8 to TRBJ2-4; the TCRdb D gene call, TRBD1, has no DNA to confirm it. Germline loops: CDR1 SGHTS, CDR2 YDEGEE. CDR3 length: 14 amino acids. The CDR3 region is CASSLTGRTNIQYF. Full variable domain (outside the CDR3, taken from reference TRBV5-8 and TRBJ2-4): EAGVTQSPTHLIKTRGQQATLRCSPISGHTSVYWYQQALGLGLQFLLWYDEGEERNRGNFPPRFSGRQFPNYSSELNVNALELEDSALYLCASSLTGRTNIQYFGAGTRLSVL.

The rearrangement uses TRBV7-9 and TRBJ2-3. The CDR3 consists of 15 residues. Germline V gene data show CDR1 as SEHNR and CDR2 as FQNEAQ (reference sequence). The CDR3 loop is CASSSGSESTDTQYF.

The CDR3 protein is CASSTGAGGVISNQPQHF. The chain carries TRBV19 and TRBJ1-5; TCRdb indicates TRBD1, and absent DNA this call remains unverified. The CDR3 sequence is 18 residues long. Germline lookup yields CDR1 LNHDA and CDR2 SQIVND (reference sequence).

J is TRBJ1-5 and V is TRBV6-5; the D call from TCRdb, TRBD1, cannot be confirmed without DNA. This CDR3 spans 17 amino acids. CDR1 is MNHEY and CDR2 is SVGAGI in the germline V gene. The CDR3 is CASSYGQGAQGNQPQHF.

The CDR3 reads CASSPRGGFLNQPQHF. The genes are TRBV7-2 and TRBJ1-5; TCRdb picks TRBD1, but there is no DNA to check that call. CDR1 SGHTA and CDR2 FQGNSA come from the germline V gene. The CDR3 runs 16 residues. Combining the CDR3 with reference TRBV7-2 and TRBJ1-5 gives the whole variable domain GAGVSQSPSNKVTEKGKDVELRCDPISGHTALYWYRQSLGQGLEFLIYFQGNSAPDKSGLPSDRFSAERTGGSVSTLTIQRTQQEDSAVYLCASSPRGGFLNQPQHFGDGTRLSIL.

The rearrangement joins TRBV7-2 to TRBJ2-7; the D call from TCRdb, TRBD2, cannot be confirmed without DNA. The CDR3 contains 13 residues. From germline, CDR1 is SGHTA and CDR2 FQGNSA. The CDR3: CASSLARLAEQYF.

The chain is built from TRBV29-1 and TRBJ2-5; the TRBD1 assignment by TCRdb is unverifiable without DNA. Germline values: CDR1 SQVTM, CDR2 ANQGSEA. The CDR3 has 15 residues. CDR3 sequence reads: CSVGDPKGAQETQYF.

The chain joins TRBV7-2 to TRBJ1-6; the D gene TCRdb calls, TRBD1, cannot be checked with no DNA. Germline CDR1 reads SGHTA; CDR2 reads FQGNSA. The CDR3 runs to 16 residues. The CDR3 spells CASSPRGGMNNSPLHF.

This chain joins TRBV5-6 and TRBJ2-3; TCRdb picks TRBD1, but there is no DNA to check that call. The CDR3 is 13 amino acids. Per the germline V gene, CDR1 is SGHDT and CDR2 is YYEEEE. The CDR3 region is CASSLEPQGTQYF.

The chain carries TRBV5-1 and TRBJ2-5. CDR1 and CDR2 (germline): SGHRS, YFSETQ. The CDR3 is made up of 12 amino acids. The CDR3: CASSRGQEIQYF. The whole variable domain, remainder taken from reference TRBV5-1 and TRBJ2-5, is KAGVTQTPRYLIKTRGQQVTLSCSPISGHRSVSWYQQTPGQGLQFLFEYFSETQRNKGNFPGRFSGRQFSNSRSEMNVSTLELGDSALYLCASSRGQEIQYFGPGTRLLVL.

The chain is built from TRBV3-1 and TRBJ2-2. The CDR3 loop spans 15 amino acids. The germline gives CDR1 LGHDT, CDR2 YNNKEL (reference sequence). The CDR3 sequence is CASSQLAMNTGELFF. Full variable domain (outside the CDR3, taken from reference TRBV3-1 and TRBJ2-2): DTAVSQTPKYLVTQMGNDKSIKCEQNLGHDTMYWYKQDSKKFLKIMFSYNNKELIINETVPNRFSPKSPDKAHLNLHINSLELGDSAVYFCASSQLAMNTGELFFGEGSRLTVL.

The chain is built from TRBV5-1 and TRBJ2-2. This CDR3 is 15 amino acids long. The germline V gene encodes CDR1 SGHRS and CDR2 YFSETQ. The CDR3 sequence is CASSLSHPNTGELFF.

This sequence joins TRBV5-1 and TRBJ2-7; the TCRdb D gene call, TRBD1, has no DNA to confirm it. The germline V gene encodes CDR1 SGHRS and CDR2 YFSETQ. The CDR3 is 18 residues long. CDR3 sequence reads: CASSLFAGGGFNDYEQYF.

V gene TRBV12-3 or TRBV12-4 combines with J gene TRBJ2-1; the TRBD1 assignment by TCRdb is unverifiable without DNA. The CDR3 has 17 amino acids. The CDR3 region is CASSLSPGAPSYNEQFF.

V and J are TRBV2 and TRBJ2-7; absent DNA, TCRdb's TRBD1 call cannot be checked. This CDR3 region has 15 residues. In germline, CDR1 is SNHLY, CDR2 FYNNEI. This CDR3 reads CASSEAGTGVYEQYF.

The V call is TRBV30, the J call TRBJ2-5. The CDR3 loop spans 13 amino acids. Germline loops: CDR1 GTSNPN, CDR2 SVGIG (reference sequence). The CDR3 here is CAWSRPVMETQYF.

The CDR3 here is CSARTGGMNTEAFF. The chain uses TRBV20-1 and TRBJ1-1; with no DNA, the TCRdb D assignment of TRBD1 cannot be verified. The CDR3 has 14 residues. Germline CDR1 DFQATT, CDR2 SNEGSKA (reference sequence).

The chain carries TRBV18 and TRBJ2-1. Germline V gene lookup returns CDR1 KGHSH and CDR2 LQKENI. This CDR3 region has 16 residues. The CDR3 loop is CASSTSGGRTHNEQFF.

The V call is TRBV5-1, the J call TRBJ1-6; TCRdb indicates TRBD1, and absent DNA this call remains unverified. The CDR3 is made up of 16 amino acids. CDR1 is SGHRS and CDR2 is YFSETQ in the germline V gene. CDR3 loop: CASSPTDRGRNSPLHF.

The chain is built from TRBV27 and TRBJ1-2. CDR3 length: 14 residues. CDR1 is MNHEY and CDR2 is SMNVEV in the germline V gene (reference sequence). Here the CDR3 reads CASSFSHGPYGYTF.